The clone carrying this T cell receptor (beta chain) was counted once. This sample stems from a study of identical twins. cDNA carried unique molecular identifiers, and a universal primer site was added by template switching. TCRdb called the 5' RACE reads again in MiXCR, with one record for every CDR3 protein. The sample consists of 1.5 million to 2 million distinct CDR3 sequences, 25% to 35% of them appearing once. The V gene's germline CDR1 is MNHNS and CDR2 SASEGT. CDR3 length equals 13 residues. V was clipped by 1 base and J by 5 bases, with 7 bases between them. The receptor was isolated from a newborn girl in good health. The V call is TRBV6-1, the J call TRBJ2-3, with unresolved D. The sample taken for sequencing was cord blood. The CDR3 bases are TGTGCCAGCAGTGAAGGTTTTTTAGATACGCAGTATTTT. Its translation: CASSEGFLDTQYF.